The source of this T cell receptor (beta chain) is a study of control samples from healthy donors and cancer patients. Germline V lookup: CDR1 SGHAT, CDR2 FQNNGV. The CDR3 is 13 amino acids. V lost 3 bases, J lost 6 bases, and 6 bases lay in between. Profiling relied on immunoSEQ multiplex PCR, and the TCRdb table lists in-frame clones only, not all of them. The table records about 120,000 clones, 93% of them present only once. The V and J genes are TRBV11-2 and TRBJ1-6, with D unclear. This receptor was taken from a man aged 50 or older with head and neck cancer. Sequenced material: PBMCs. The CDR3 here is CASSFIFNSPLHF. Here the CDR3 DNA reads TGTGCCAGCAGCTTTATTTTTAATTCACCCCTCCACTTT.